A single sample is the source of the 19 T cell receptor beta chains below, sequenced in a study of blood T cell repertoires in COVID-19 (dated by TCRdb to 2018 to 2021). The library was generated by the immunoSEQ multiplex PCR assay. Imported from immuneACCESS, the table was reduced by TCRdb to in-frame sequences with V and J called. These copies leave out some clones; in studies compared against another copy, an unresolved V gene accounts for under half, and the cause of the remainder is not known. The table for this sample lists 350,000 to 500,000 clones; around nine tenths of them were counted only once. Approximately 1.5% of the sample belongs to the ten largest clones. The specimen was PBMCs or T cells enriched from blood (not recorded which). These receptors were taken from a woman younger than 30 who had been exposed to COVID-19.

This clone came up once. The J gene is TRBJ1-2, the V gene TRBV9, with 10 bases that match TRBD1. The ends lost 3 bases at V and 8 bases at J; junction bases unmatched: 10. Germline V gene data show CDR1 as SGDLS and CDR2 as YYNGEE. The CDR3 consists of 15 residues. The CDR3 sequence: CASSARQGALEGYTF. As DNA, the CDR3 is TGTGCCAGCAGCGCCAGACAGGGGGCTTTAGAAGGCTACACCTTC.

The J gene is TRBJ1-5, the V gene TRBV7-8; TRBD1 agrees at 8 bases. The junction had 11 bases not matched to a gene; V was cut back by 5 bases and J by 5 bases. CDR3 length: 16 amino acids. CDR1 is SGHVS, CDR2 FQNEAQ, per germline. The CDR3 region is CASSPGHTGGDQPQHF. The CDR3 region has the DNA TGTGCCAGCAGCCCTGGACATACAGGGGGGGATCAGCCCCAGCATTTT.

The DNA of the CDR3 is TGTGCCAGCAGCCCGTCGAATCTAGCCGGCAATGAGCAGTTCTTC. Amino acid sequence: CASSPSNLAGNEQFF. The chain links TRBV11-3 to TRBJ2-1; D is possibly TRBD2 (5 bases). The V and J ends lost 5 bases and 6 bases respectively, with 17 bases between them. Germline V gene lookup returns CDR1 SGHNT and CDR2 YENEEA. CDR3 length: 15 residues.

CDR3 sequence: CASTDRGINSPLHF. The CDR3 DNA reads as TGTGCCAGCACAGACCGGGGTATCAATTCACCCCTCCACTTT. This chain links TRBV18 with TRBJ1-6; D gene unclear. The CDR3 is 14 amino acids. The V and J ends lost 8 bases and 7 bases respectively, with 15 bases between them. CDR1 is KGHSH, CDR2 LQKENI, per germline.

CDR3 sequence reads: CASSLQGAKNIQYF. The CDR3 DNA follows: TGTGCCAGTAGCTTACAGGGAGCCAAAAACATTCAGTACTTC. This chain uses TRBV19 with TRBJ2-4; a weak D match, TRBD1 (6 bases). V was shortened by 6 bases and J by 0 bases, with 9 bases between the two germline ends. The length of the CDR3 is 14 residues. Germline lookup yields CDR1 LNHDA and CDR2 SQIVND (reference sequence). The full variable domain, completed using reference TRBV19 and TRBJ2-4, is DGGITQSPKYLFRKEGQNVTLSCEQNLNHDAMYWYRQDPGQGLRLIYYSQIVNDFQKGDIAEGYSVSREKKESFPLTVTSAQKNPTAFYLCASSLQGAKNIQYFGAGTRLSVL.

The rearrangement joins TRBV3-1 (or the pseudogene TRBV3-2) to TRBJ1-6, with 7 bases aligning to TRBD1. Germline V gene lookup returns CDR1 LGHDT and CDR2 YNNKEL (reference sequence). The CDR3 is 20 residues long. Trimming removed 3 bases from V and 0 bases from J; junction bases left unmatched: 14. DNA for the CDR3: TGTGCCAGCAGCCACCGAGTCTTAGGGACAGATGGCTCCTATAATTCACCCCTCCACTTT. Its protein is CASSHRVLGTDGSYNSPLHF.

This chain uses TRBV7-6 with TRBJ2-3; no clear D gene. V was trimmed by 6 bases and J by 1 base, leaving 14 bases between them. The CDR3 runs to 15 residues. Germline V gene lookup returns CDR1 SGHVS and CDR2 FNYEAQ. The CDR3: CASSQAYPRTDTQYF. CDR3 bases: TGTGCCAGCAGTCAGGCCTACCCCCGCACAGATACGCAGTATTTT.

V gene TRBV18 combines with J gene TRBJ2-7; D call uncertain. The germline V gene encodes CDR1 KGHSH and CDR2 LQKENI. V lost 3 bases and J 3 bases, leaving 9 bases between the germline ends. This CDR3 comprises 13 residues. The CDR3 region is CASSPAPGYEQYF. The CDR3 nucleotides read TGTGCCAGCTCACCGGCACCAGGCTACGAGCAGTACTTC.

CDR3 loop: CASSQRDTGHIPLGQYF. In nucleotides, the CDR3 is TGTGCCAGCAGCCAGAGAGATACGGGACACATACCCCTGGGGCAGTACTTC. This sequence joins TRBV9 and TRBJ2-7, with D possibly TRBD1 on 6 matching bases. The CDR3 is 17 amino acids. Trimming removed 4 bases from V and 9 bases from J, with 29 bases in between. Germline CDR1 is SGDLS and CDR2 is YYNGEE.

This clone was detected only once. The V call is TRBV14, the J call TRBJ2-7; the D is unclear. There are 13 residues in the CDR3. V shed 4 bases and J shed 2 bases, with 9 bases lying between them. Germline V gene data show CDR1 as SGHDN and CDR2 as FVKESK. The CDR3 nucleotides are TGTGCCAGCAGCCGTATTAGCACCTACGAGCAGTACTTC. Amino acids: CASSRISTYEQYF.

This clone has only one observation. V usage is TRBV7-3 and J usage is TRBJ2-1; tentatively, D is TRBD2 (7 bases). Germline V gene sequence: CDR1 SGHTA, CDR2 FQGTGA. The CDR3 totals 17 residues. V lost 5 bases, J lost 4 bases, and 21 bases lay in between. The CDR3 DNA sequence: TGTGCCAGCAGCCCCCACCTCGGAGGGGGGGAATACAATGAGCAGTTCTTC. It yields the protein CASSPHLGGGEYNEQFF.

This clone was detected only a few times. The chain couples TRBV12-5 to TRBJ1-5, with 8 bases identical to TRBD1. Germline V lookup: CDR1 LGHNT, CDR2 FRNRAP. The CDR3 is 17 amino acids. The V gene end was trimmed by 5 bases and the J gene end by 0 bases; junction bases not matched to a gene: 9. CDR3: CASGPRDRKYSNQPQHF. The CDR3 coding sequence is TGTGCTAGTGGTCCCCGGGACAGGAAATATAGCAATCAGCCCCAGCATTTT.

In its sample, this clone was seen once. This chain joins TRBV5-5 and TRBJ2-7; 8 nucleotides match TRBD1. Unmatched junction bases numbered 18, after V lost 0 bases and J lost 4 bases. The CDR3 runs 19 residues. Per germline, CDR1 SGHKS and CDR2 YYEKEE (reference sequence). CDR3 sequence reads: CASSLDADQRQGRRYEQYF. The CDR3 coding sequence is TGTGCCAGCAGCTTGGACGCCGACCAAAGACAGGGGAGACGGTACGAGCAGTACTTC.

The chain couples TRBV3-1 (or the pseudogene TRBV3-2) to TRBJ2-1, with 10 bases fitting TRBD2. Looked up from germline, CDR1 is LGHDT and CDR2 is YNNKEL (reference sequence). The V segment lost 1 base and the J segment 9 bases; nucleotides outside the gene matches: 12. The CDR3 covers 17 residues. CDR3 DNA sequence: TGTGCCAGCAGCCAAGGGTTAGCGGGAGGCTCGGGGGGTGAGCAGTTCTTC. Amino acids: CASSQGLAGGSGGEQFF.

The CDR3 coding sequence is TGTGCCAGCAGCTTGAAGGGGCCCGGCACTGAAGCTTTCTTT. It codes for CASSLKGPGTEAFF. J is TRBJ1-1 and V is TRBV5-4, with a tentative D call TRBD1 (5 bases). CDR3 size: 14 residues. V lost 1 base, J lost 4 bases, and 11 bases lay in between. CDR1 and CDR2 (germline): SGHNT, YYREEE (reference sequence).

This clone appeared once. The chain combines TRBV18 with TRBJ1-1, with TRBD1 matching 7 bases. CDR1 KGHSH and CDR2 LQKENI come from the germline V gene. The CDR3 spans 14 residues. Trimming at V came to 5 bases and at J to 2 bases, leaving 5 bases not matched to a gene. The CDR3 DNA is TGTGCCAGCTCAGGGGACAGTTTTAACACTGAAGCTTTCTTT. It codes for CASSGDSFNTEAFF.

This chain joins TRBV19 and TRBJ2-3; a possible D gene is TRBD2 (5 bases). Trimming cost V 3 bases and J 1 base, with 8 bases left between them. CDR3 length equals 14 residues. Germline lookup yields CDR1 LNHDA and CDR2 SQIVND (reference sequence). The CDR3 reads CASSIGGRTDTQYF. CDR3 in DNA: TGTGCCAGTAGTATTGGAGGACGCACAGATACGCAGTATTTT.

The chain carries TRBV6-2 or TRBV6-3 and TRBJ1-2; 8 bases line up with TRBD1. The germline CDR1 and CDR2 sequences are MNHEY and SVGEGT. Trimming took 3 bases from V and 5 from J; bases not matched to a gene: 20. The CDR3 runs to 19 residues. CDR3 loop: CASSYAPRGQDSSRYGYTF. In DNA, the CDR3 is TGTGCCAGCAGTTATGCTCCCCGGGGACAGGATTCTTCGAGGTATGGCTACACCTTC.

The chain carries TRBV6-5 and TRBJ1-5; TRBD1 matches at 9 bases. The CDR3 sequence is 13 residues long. Germline V gives CDR1 MNHEY, CDR2 SVGAGI. The trim removed 6 bases at V and 6 bases at J, leaving 3 bases unmatched. The CDR3 DNA reads TGTGCCAGCAGCAGGGACAGGGTTCAGCCCCAGCATTTT. Its protein product is CASSRDRVQPQHF.